These 25 T cell receptor beta chains were all obtained from the same sample, sequenced in a study of Tregs in tolerant kidney transplant recipients. Profiling relied on immunoSEQ multiplex PCR, and the TCRdb table lists in-frame clones only, not all of them. The sample consists of tens of thousands of clones, roughly 93% of them appearing once. Mixed chimerism was transient after nonmyeloablative marrow transplants from related graft donors. Sequenced material: CD4+ T cells from blood (PBMCs), taken 12 months after the transplant. These receptors all come from a human patient who received a combined kidney and bone marrow transplant. Some T cells may be provided by the graft donor.

The chain is built from TRBV5-8 and TRBJ2-3, with 9 bases identical to TRBD2. CDR1 is SGHTS and CDR2 is YDEGEE in the germline V gene. V lost 0 bases, J lost 7 bases, and 12 bases stayed unmatched. The CDR3 has 17 residues. CDR3 residues: CASSLERGGGAANTQYF. In DNA form, the CDR3 reads TGTGCCAGCAGCTTGGAAAGGGGCGGGGGGGCCGCCAATACGCAGTATTTT.

This clone was seen a few times. This chain links TRBV10-3 with TRBJ1-6; possible D gene TRBD1, 5 bases. Germline V CDR1 and CDR2: ENHRY, SYGVKD. The CDR3 totals 16 residues. The germline V and J ends were trimmed by 0 bases and 4 bases, with 10 bases remaining between them. CDR3 coding DNA: TGTGCCATCAGTGAGTCCCGGGGGGGTTATAATTCACCCCTCCACTTT. It translates to CAISESRGGYNSPLHF.

The rearrangement links TRBV4-1 to TRBJ1-4, with 8 bases lining up with TRBD1. Trimming cost V 4 bases and J 7 bases; bases outside gene matches: 8. This CDR3 is 15 amino acids long. Per germline, CDR1 MGHRA and CDR2 YSYEKL. The CDR3 protein is CASSLTGALGEKLFF. The DNA for the CDR3 is TGCGCCAGCAGCCTGACAGGGGCTCTCGGTGAAAAACTGTTTTTT.

The gene calls are TRBV4-1 and TRBJ2-1, with TRBD2 matching 8 bases. CDR1 and CDR2 (germline): MGHRA, YSYEKL. V lost 0 bases and J lost 7; bases outside the gene matches: 17. The CDR3 runs to 19 residues. As DNA, the CDR3 is TGCGCCAGCAGCCAAGATCTCGGGTGGCGAGCGGGAGAACTAAATGAGCAGTTCTTC. It translates to CASSQDLGWRAGELNEQFF.

This clone was seen only once. The chain joins TRBV6-1 to TRBJ2-7; D is perhaps TRBD1 (6 bases). The CDR3 loop spans 13 amino acids. From germline, CDR1 is MNHNS and CDR2 SASEGT. The ends were cut back, 2 bases at V and 3 bases at J, with 8 bases in the middle. The DNA of the CDR3 is TGTGCCAGCAGTGAAAGGGGGTACTACGAGCAGTACTTC. Translating gives CASSERGYYEQYF.

This clone has a handful of counts. Other DNA sequences in this specimen translate into the identical CDR3. The rearrangement links TRBV4-2 to TRBJ1-6; no definite D call. V was clipped by 4 bases and J by 8 bases, with 18 bases between them. CDR1 is LGHNA, CDR2 YNFKEQ, per germline. The CDR3 totals 16 residues. The CDR3 region has the DNA TGTGCCAGCAGCCTGGCTGGACCCCGAGGGCATTCACCCCTCCACTTT. It specifies CASSLAGPRGHSPLHF.

The chain carries TRBV2 and TRBJ2-3; D gene uncertain. The CDR3 is made up of 15 amino acids. V lost 2 bases, J lost 0 bases, and 9 bases lay in between. Germline V lookup: CDR1 SNHLY, CDR2 FYNNEI. The DNA of the CDR3 is TGTGCCAGCAGTGAATTCCTAGTGAGCACAGATACGCAGTATTTT. It specifies CASSEFLVSTDTQYF.

The chain joins TRBV27 to TRBJ1-5; 10 bases are a match to TRBD1. CDR3 length equals 14 residues. With V trimmed by 7 bases and J by 5 bases, 5 bases remained unmatched. CDR1 MNHEY and CDR2 SMNVEV come from the germline V gene (reference sequence). Here the CDR3 DNA reads TGTGCCAGCACCACTGGGACAGGGGATCAGCCCCAGCATTTT. It encodes CASTTGTGDQPQHF.

This clone has a single count. The rearrangement links TRBV7-9 to TRBJ1-5; 8 nucleotides align to TRBD1. Trimming removed 6 bases from V and 0 bases from J; junction bases left unmatched: 16. The CDR3 length is 19 residues. CDR1 and CDR2 from the germline V gene are SEHNR and FQNEAQ (reference sequence). DNA for the CDR3: TGTGCCAGCAGGGATAGGGACAGGAAGCCCGTCTATAGCAATCAGCCCCAGCATTTT. This encodes CASRDRDRKPVYSNQPQHF.

This chain links TRBV19 with TRBJ1-2; TRBD1 matches at 7 bases. This CDR3 comprises 13 residues. V was clipped by 6 bases and J by 2 bases; unmatched bases: 3. The V gene's germline CDR1 is LNHDA and CDR2 SQIVND (reference sequence). The CDR3 sequence: CASRLTGNYGYTF. In DNA, the CDR3 is TGTGCCAGTAGACTGACAGGGAACTATGGCTACACCTTC.

This chain's CDR3 is CSAGLQETQYF. DNA for the CDR3: TGCAGTGCGGGACTGCAAGAGACCCAGTACTTC. This rearrangement joins TRBV20-1 to TRBJ2-5, with D possibly matching TRBD2 (6 bases). The CDR3 consists of 11 residues. Trimming took 6 bases from V and 2 from J, leaving 7 bases between them. Germline values: CDR1 DFQATT, CDR2 SNEGSKA (reference sequence).

The gene calls are TRBV7-6 and TRBJ1-6, with 9 bases fitting TRBD1. The CDR3 sequence is 18 residues long. V was pared by 3 bases and J by 4 bases, with 10 bases of the junction left unmatched. Germline loops: CDR1 SGHVS, CDR2 FNYEAQ. CDR3 in amino acids: CASSFSPGQGTYNSPLHF. In DNA form, the CDR3 reads TGTGCCAGCAGCTTTTCCCCGGGACAGGGAACTTATAATTCACCCCTCCACTTT.

This chain links TRBV9 with TRBJ2-7, with TRBD1 as a possible D gene (6 bases). Germline loops: CDR1 SGDLS, CDR2 YYNGEE. Trimming cost V 4 bases and J 3 bases, with 14 bases left between them. The CDR3 runs to 14 residues. The CDR3 coding sequence is TGTGCCAGCAGCCCTCGACAGGACAACTACGAGCAGTACTTC. Protein sequence: CASSPRQDNYEQYF.

This chain uses TRBV5-1 with TRBJ1-3, with D uncertain. Trimming cost V 0 bases and J 4 bases, with 14 bases left between them. Per the germline V gene, CDR1 is SGHRS and CDR2 is YFSETQ. CDR3 length: 16 residues. CDR3 nucleotide sequence: TGCGCCAGCAGCTTGGATGGTGGTCGGGTCGGAAACACCATATATTTT. Protein product: CASSLDGGRVGNTIYF.

The J gene is TRBJ2-1, the V gene TRBV5-1; 8 bases are a match to TRBD2. Germline values: CDR1 SGHRS, CDR2 YFSETQ. The CDR3 contains 17 residues. The V segment lost 3 bases and the J segment 0 bases; nucleotides outside the gene matches: 8. CDR3 protein: CASSWSGGRVSYNEQFF. The CDR3 nucleotides are TGCGCCAGCAGCTGGTCGGGGGGGCGCGTCTCCTACAATGAGCAGTTCTTC.

This chain joins TRBV19 and TRBJ1-2; 11 bases are shared with TRBD1. The junction had 9 bases not matched to a gene; V was cut back by 5 bases and J by 7 bases. This CDR3 comprises 15 residues. Germline V gives CDR1 LNHDA, CDR2 SQIVND (reference sequence). The CDR3 coding sequence is TGTGCCAGTAGTGATCCCACGGGGACAGGGGGTGGCTACACCTTC. The encoded protein is CASSDPTGTGGGYTF.

The rearrangement uses TRBV6-6 and TRBJ2-5; D may be TRBD2 (5 bases). The CDR3 length is 12 residues. V lost 7 bases and J 4 bases, leaving 10 bases between the germline ends. Germline V gives CDR1 MNHNY, CDR2 SVGAGI (reference sequence). The CDR3 loop reads CASKGEGETQYF. The CDR3 coding sequence is TGTGCCAGCAAAGGCGAGGGAGAGACCCAGTACTTC.

The chain links TRBV11-3 to TRBJ2-3; D unresolved. The CDR3 is 13 residues long. Deletions cut 0 bases from V and 5 bases from J, with 6 bases between. CDR1 SGHNT and CDR2 YENEEA come from the germline V gene. CDR3 in amino acids: CASSLDLIDTQYF. The CDR3 DNA sequence: TGTGCCAGCAGCTTAGATCTTATAGATACGCAGTATTTT.

This rearrangement joins TRBV15 to TRBJ1-4, with D possibly being TRBD1 (6 bases). From germline, CDR1 is LNHNV and CDR2 YYDKDF (reference sequence). The CDR3 totals 14 residues. V lost 3 bases and J lost 4, with 9 bases in between. The CDR3, as DNA: TGTGCCACCAGCAGCGGACAGTATAATGAAAAACTGTTTTTT. As protein: CATSSGQYNEKLFF. Filled out from reference TRBV15 and TRBJ1-4, the complete variable domain reads DAMVIQNPRYQVTQFGKPVTLSCSQTLNHNVMYWYQQKSSQAPKLLFHYYDKDFNNEADTPDNFQSRRPNTSFCFLDIRSPGLGDTAMYLCATSSGQYNEKLFFGSGTQLSVL.

The gene calls are TRBV7-9 and TRBJ1-2; D is unresolved. The V end was cut by 2 bases, the J end by 0 bases, with 4 bases between. Per the germline V gene, CDR1 is SEHNR and CDR2 is FQNEAQ (reference sequence). The CDR3 consists of 13 residues. CDR3 in amino acids: CASSLTANYGYTF. The CDR3, as DNA: TGTGCCAGCAGCTTAACGGCTAACTATGGCTACACCTTC.

The rearrangement joins TRBV18 to TRBJ2-1; TRBD1 aligns across 9 bases. The CDR3 contains 14 residues. Germline CDR1 and CDR2: KGHSH and LQKENI. V trimming: 6 bases; J trimming: 8 bases; junction bases outside the gene matches: 8. The CDR3 nucleotides are TGTGCCAGCTCTACTCGACAGGGGGAGGATGAGCAGTTCTTC. Translating gives CASSTRQGEDEQFF. The full variable domain, in which reference TRBV18 and TRBJ2-1 provide the parts outside the CDR3, is NAGVMQNPRHLVRRRGQEARLRCSPMKGHSHVYWYRQLPEEGLKFMVYLQKENIIDESGMPKERFSAEFPKEGPSILRIQQVVRGDSAAYFCASSTRQGEDEQFFGPGTRLTVL.

This chain links TRBV19 with TRBJ2-3; possibly TRBD2 for D (6 bases). Germline V gene sequence: CDR1 LNHDA, CDR2 SQIVND (reference sequence). This CDR3 region has 12 residues. V lost 6 bases and J lost 6, with 10 bases in between. CDR3 sequence reads: CASREGRDTQYF. The DNA of the CDR3 is TGTGCCAGTAGGGAGGGCCGGGATACGCAGTATTTT. Full variable domain (rest looked up from reference TRBV19 and TRBJ2-3): DGGITQSPKYLFRKEGQNVTLSCEQNLNHDAMYWYRQDPGQGLRLIYYSQIVNDFQKGDIAEGYSVSREKKESFPLTVTSAQKNPTAFYLCASREGRDTQYFGPGTRLTVL.

This clone has a single count. The chain combines TRBV11-3 with TRBJ1-5; 8 bases line up with TRBD1. Germline V gives CDR1 SGHNT, CDR2 YENEEA. The junction had 3 bases not matched to a gene; V was cut back by 5 bases and J by 6 bases. The CDR3 spans 13 residues. The CDR3 is CASSATGGQPQHF. CDR3 DNA: TGTGCCAGCAGCGCTACAGGGGGTCAGCCCCAGCATTTT. The full variable domain, rest sourced from reference TRBV11-3 and TRBJ1-5, is EAGVVQSPRYKIIEKKQPVAFWCNPISGHNTLYWYLQNLGQGPELLIRYENEEAVDDSQLPKDRFSAERLKGVDSTLKIQPAELGDSAVYLCASSATGGQPQHFGDGTRLSIL.

This chain connects TRBV28 to TRBJ1-5; 9 bases align to TRBD1. The V gene end was trimmed by 1 base and the J gene end by 3 bases; junction bases not matched to a gene: 13. Per germline, CDR1 MDHEN and CDR2 SYDVKM. This CDR3 comprises 19 residues. Here the CDR3 reads CASSLYLTGGGKSNQPQHF. The CDR3, as DNA: TGTGCCAGCAGTTTATACCTCACAGGGGGCGGGAAGTCCAATCAGCCCCAGCATTTT.

The gene calls are TRBV5-4 and TRBJ2-2, with a possible D match to TRBD1 (5 bases). Trimming took 1 base from V and 6 from J, leaving 10 bases between them. Germline CDR1 reads SGHNT; CDR2 reads YYREEE (reference sequence). The CDR3 totals 14 residues. CDR3 DNA: TGTGCCAGCAGCTTGTCTCTGGGGCCCGGGGAGCTGTTTTTT. Protein sequence: CASSLSLGPGELFF.